This T cell receptor (beta chain) was captured by sequencing in a study of T-cell reconstitution after alpha-beta-depleted transplantation in children. Unique molecular identifiers were built into the TCRbeta library. TCRdb re-analysed the PCR reads in MiXCR, keeping a single row per CDR3 protein. In the table there are 350,000 to 450,000 distinct CDR3 sequences, 10% to 15% of which are singletons. The CDR3 has 16 amino acids. J lost 3 bases, V lost 6 bases, and 11 bases had no gene match. Germline V CDR1 and CDR2: MNHEY, SVGEGT. V usage is TRBV6-2 or TRBV6-3 and J usage is TRBJ1-5; 7 positions match TRBD1. The material was PBMCs, obtained from the stem cell graft. The TCR originated in a human donor who donated a stem cell graft to a child with Fanconi anemia. The CDR3 coding sequence is TGTGCCAGCAGGGACACAGGGGCCTCCTTCAATCAGCCCCAGCATTTT. This sequence encodes CASRDTGASFNQPQHF.